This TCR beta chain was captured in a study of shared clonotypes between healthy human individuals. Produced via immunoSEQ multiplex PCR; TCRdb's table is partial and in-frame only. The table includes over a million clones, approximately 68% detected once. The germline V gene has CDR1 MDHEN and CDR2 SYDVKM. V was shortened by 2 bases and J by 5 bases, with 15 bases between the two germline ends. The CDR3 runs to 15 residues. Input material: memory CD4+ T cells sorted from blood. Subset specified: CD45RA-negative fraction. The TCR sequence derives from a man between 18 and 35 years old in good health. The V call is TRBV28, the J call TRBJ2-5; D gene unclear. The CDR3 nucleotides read TGTGCCAGCAGTTTAGAGGCCGGTTCAGCGGAGACCCAGTACTTC. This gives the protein CASSLEAGSAETQYF.